These 30 T cell receptor beta chains share one sample of origin, sequenced in a study of blood T cell repertoires in COVID-19 (dated by TCRdb to 2020 to 2022). The library was made by the immunoSEQ multiplex PCR assay. Held by TCRdb, this immuneACCESS table contains in-frame sequences only and omits some clones. Under half of the omission traces to an unresolved V gene where checked; the cause of the rest is unknown. The sample records about 87,000 clones, 86% of which are singletons. The top ten hold around a quarter of the sample. The sequenced sample was peripheral blood. The receptors originated from a human donor in a cohort sampled during active COVID-19.

By share of the sample, this clone is medium-sized. The chain employs TRBV5-6 and TRBJ2-7, with D possibly TRBD1 on 7 matching bases. V was cut by 0 bases and J by 7 bases, with 17 bases left in between. Germline V gene lookup returns CDR1 SGHDT and CDR2 YYEEEE. The length of the CDR3 is 15 residues. The CDR3 DNA sequence: TGTGCCAGCAGCTTGGATGGTGCGGGGACAGAAGAGCAGTACTTC. Protein sequence: CASSLDGAGTEEQYF.

A single count supports this clone. The V call is TRBV5-5, the J call TRBJ2-3, with D tentatively TRBD1 (5 bases). Trimming cost V 0 bases and J 0 bases, with 8 bases left between them. The V gene's germline CDR1 is SGHKS and CDR2 YYEKEE (reference sequence). The CDR3 consists of 15 residues. The CDR3 is CASSLVPGSTDTQYF. CDR3 DNA sequence: TGTGCCAGCAGCTTGGTGCCAGGGAGCACAGATACGCAGTATTTT.

This chain connects TRBV5-6 to TRBJ2-5; tentative D call: TRBD2 (6 bases). With 0 bases removed from V and 3 bases from J, the gap between germline ends came to 6 bases. Germline V lookup: CDR1 SGHDT, CDR2 YYEEEE. CDR3 length: 13 residues. This CDR3 reads CASSLGGEETQYF. CDR3 nucleotide sequence: TGTGCCAGCAGCTTGGGCGGGGAAGAGACCCAGTACTTC.

The rearrangement uses TRBV14 and TRBJ2-5; 8 positions agree with TRBD1. CDR3 length: 14 amino acids. Per the germline V gene, CDR1 is SGHDN and CDR2 is FVKESK. With 4 bases clipped from V and 5 bases from J, the junction kept 6 bases outside the gene matches. The CDR3 DNA is TGTGCCAGCAGCCCCCGGACAGGGAGGGAGACCCAGTACTTC. It encodes CASSPRTGRETQYF.

J is TRBJ2-1 and V is TRBV12-3 or TRBV12-4; D is unresolved. This CDR3 region has 11 residues. V gave up 4 bases and J gave up 9 bases, with 7 bases separating them. CDR3 sequence: CASSSRFEQFF. In DNA form, the CDR3 reads TGTGCCAGCAGTTCCAGGTTTGAGCAGTTCTTC.

V gene TRBV5-1 combines with J gene TRBJ2-3, with TRBD2 matching over 11 bases. This CDR3 is 15 amino acids long. Germline V gene sequence: CDR1 SGHRS, CDR2 YFSETQ. Unmatched junction bases numbered 5, after V lost 4 bases and J lost 4 bases. CDR3 DNA: TGCGCCAGCAGCACGGGACTAGCGGCTTCAGATACGCAGTATTTT. It translates to CASSTGLAASDTQYF. Using reference TRBV5-1 and TRBJ2-3 for the parts outside the CDR3, the full variable domain is KAGVTQTPRYLIKTRGQQVTLSCSPISGHRSVSWYQQTPGQGLQFLFEYFSETQRNKGNFPGRFSGRQFSNSRSEMNVSTLELGDSALYLCASSTGLAASDTQYFGPGTRLTVL.

V is TRBV18 and J is TRBJ2-5; weak D call: TRBD1 (6 bases). This CDR3 is built from 16 residues. Germline CDR1 KGHSH, CDR2 LQKENI. V lost 2 bases to trimming and J lost 4 bases, with 17 bases between them. The CDR3 bases are TGTGCCAGCTCACCATGGAAAACGAGGGGGAGAGAGACCCAGTACTTC. It encodes CASSPWKTRGRETQYF.

The chain employs TRBV6-2 or TRBV6-3 and TRBJ1-2; tentative D call: TRBD1 (5 bases). Trimming took off 6 bases at V and 8 bases at J, with 19 bases between the two ends. The CDR3 sequence is 14 residues long. The germline V gene encodes CDR1 MNHEY and CDR2 SVGEGT. The CDR3 bases are TGTGCCAGCAGCAAAGCGGGACTTCGAGGCGGCTACACCTTC. Amino acid sequence: CASSKAGLRGGYTF.

The chain employs TRBV7-8 and TRBJ2-7, with 8 bases matching TRBD2. The CDR3 is 16 amino acids. V was clipped by 4 bases and J by 5 bases; unmatched bases: 13. Germline V lookup: CDR1 SGHVS, CDR2 FQNEAQ. CDR3 residues: CASSWRRGGLMDEQYF. The CDR3 nucleotides are TGTGCCAGCAGCTGGCGCCGGGGGGGGCTGATGGACGAGCAGTACTTC.

V and J are TRBV6-5 and TRBJ2-2; weak D call: TRBD2 (7 bases). V was trimmed by 0 bases and J by 4 bases, leaving 12 bases between them. CDR1 and CDR2 (germline): MNHEY, SVGAGI. The CDR3 sequence is 16 residues long. Here the CDR3 reads CASSYSRGGGTGELFF. Written as DNA, the CDR3 is TGTGCCAGCAGTTACTCGAGAGGGGGGGGCACCGGGGAGCTGTTTTTT.

This rearrangement joins TRBV7-2 to TRBJ2-1, with 9 bases fitting TRBD1. Germline values: CDR1 SGHTA, CDR2 FQGNSA. Trimming removed 1 base from V and 5 bases from J; junction bases left unmatched: 6. The CDR3 runs 16 residues. The CDR3, as DNA: TGTGCCAGCAGCTTAGATGGACAGGGGTTGAACAATGAGCAGTTCTTC. This translates into CASSLDGQGLNNEQFF.

The chain employs TRBV7-2 and TRBJ2-2; perhaps TRBD1 as D (5 bases). Looked up from germline, CDR1 is SGHTA and CDR2 is FQGNSA. Trimming shortened V by 2 bases and J by 6 bases, and 19 bases separated the two germline ends. This CDR3 is 17 amino acids long. CDR3: CASSLTFSREEAGELFF. In DNA, the CDR3 is TGTGCCAGCAGCTTAACTTTTTCCAGGGAAGAGGCCGGGGAGCTGTTTTTT.

This clone showed up just once. The chain recombines TRBV6-5 with TRBJ2-2; 7 nucleotides line up with TRBD1. The CDR3 extends over 14 amino acids. Germline trimming cut 6 bases from V and 1 base from J; bases unmatched to any gene: 2. Germline V CDR1 and CDR2: MNHEY, SVGAGI. The CDR3: CASSWTGNTGELFF. The CDR3 region has the DNA TGTGCCAGCAGCTGGACAGGGAACACCGGGGAGCTGTTTTTT.

The chain uses TRBV30 and TRBJ1-5, with 7 bases identical to TRBD1. Losses at the gene ends were 2 bases for V and 6 bases for J; bases not matched to a gene: 10. The CDR3 has 15 residues. The germline V gene encodes CDR1 GTSNPN and CDR2 SVGIG (reference sequence). The CDR3 DNA sequence: TGTGCCTGGAGTTATAGAGGGGGCCGGAGTCAGCCCCAGCATTTT. Translation gives CAWSYRGGRSQPQHF.

This chain connects TRBV18 to TRBJ2-5, with 8 nucleotides matching TRBD2. J gave up 4 bases and V 4 bases, and 11 bases lay outside the gene matches. CDR1 and CDR2 (germline): KGHSH, LQKENI. This CDR3 is built from 16 residues. In nucleotides, the CDR3 is TGTGCCAGCTCACTCGACCCGGGACTAGAAGTAGAGACCCAGTACTTC. As protein: CASSLDPGLEVETQYF.

The chain employs TRBV15 and TRBJ1-5, with 7 bases that match TRBD1. The CDR3 sequence is 17 residues long. Germline loops: CDR1 LNHNV, CDR2 YYDKDF (reference sequence). With 2 bases clipped from V and 4 bases from J, the junction kept 11 bases outside the gene matches. This chain's CDR3 is CATSRTRTGQPNQPQHF. CDR3 DNA: TGTGCCACCAGCAGAACGAGAACGGGACAGCCTAATCAGCCCCAGCATTTT.

In this sample, this clone turned up once. The chain carries TRBV4-3 and TRBJ1-4; weak D call: TRBD1 (5 bases). Deletions cut 4 bases from V and 8 bases from J, with 11 bases between. Looked up from germline, CDR1 is LGHNA and CDR2 is YSLEER. This CDR3 has 13 amino acids. The CDR3 spells CASSRDSREKLFF. The CDR3 DNA follows: TGCGCCAGCAGCCGAGACAGCAGGGAAAAACTGTTTTTT.

The chain joins TRBV6-2 or TRBV6-3 to TRBJ1-5, with 8 nucleotides matching TRBD1. The length of the CDR3 is 15 residues. V gave up 2 bases and J gave up 1 base; unmatched junction bases: 1. Germline V CDR1 and CDR2: MNHEY, SVGEGT. CDR3 DNA sequence: TGTGCCAGCAGTTACCGGACAGGGAGCAATCAGCCCCAGCATTTT. Its translation: CASSYRTGSNQPQHF.

This sequence joins TRBV19 and TRBJ2-7, with a tentative D call TRBD2 (5 bases). Between the trimmed V and J ends, which lost 0 bases and 7 bases, there was a span of 10 bases. Germline V gene sequence: CDR1 LNHDA, CDR2 SQIVND (reference sequence). There are 13 residues in the CDR3. The CDR3 DNA reads TGTGCCAGTAGTATAGATCTTGCGGGTGAGCAGTACTTC. Residues: CASSIDLAGEQYF.

The chain employs TRBV25-1 and TRBJ1-1; D is uncertain. Germline-derived CDR1 and CDR2 are MGHDK and SYGVNS. The CDR3 is 11 residues long. V lost 4 bases and J 11 bases, leaving 11 bases between the germline ends. CDR3 loop: CASSGGGSAFF. In DNA, the CDR3 is TGTGCCAGCAGTGGAGGCGGTTCGGCTTTCTTT.

This sequence joins TRBV9 and TRBJ2-7, with 7 bases aligning to TRBD1. CDR3 length: 14 amino acids. Germline CDR1 SGDLS, CDR2 YYNGEE. Unmatched junction bases numbered 3, after V lost 3 bases and J lost 0 bases. The CDR3 bases are TGTGCCAGCAGCGCGGGACAGAGCTCCTACGAGCAGTACTTC. It yields the protein CASSAGQSSYEQYF.

J is TRBJ2-3 and V is TRBV4-3, with 13 bases aligning to TRBD2. Losses at the gene ends were 4 bases for V and 1 base for J; bases not matched to a gene: 5. The length of the CDR3 is 17 residues. Germline V gene lookup returns CDR1 LGHNA and CDR2 YSLEER. The CDR3: CASSPALAGGGTDTQYF. DNA for the CDR3: TGCGCCAGCAGCCCGGCACTAGCGGGAGGGGGCACAGATACGCAGTATTTT.

This chain uses TRBV4-2 with TRBJ2-6, with 7 positions matching TRBD1. CDR1 and CDR2 from the germline V gene are LGHNA and YNFKEQ. This CDR3 is 17 amino acids long. Trimming at V came to 1 base and at J to 1 base, leaving 4 bases not matched to a gene. CDR3 residues: CASSQGNRGSGANVLTF. In DNA form, the CDR3 reads TGTGCCAGCAGCCAAGGCAACAGGGGTTCTGGGGCCAACGTCCTGACTTTC.

The chain has TRBV30 and TRBJ2-2; no firm D call. CDR1 GTSNPN and CDR2 SVGIG come from the germline V gene (reference sequence). V gave up 0 bases and J gave up 3 bases, with 5 bases separating them. The CDR3 has 13 amino acids. The CDR3 is CAWSVSHTGELFF. CDR3 DNA sequence: TGTGCCTGGAGTGTTTCTCACACCGGGGAGCTGTTTTTT.

The chain is built from TRBV28 and TRBJ1-5; TRBD1 matches 9 bases. J was trimmed by 6 bases and V by 6 bases; bases with no gene match: 15. Germline V gene lookup returns CDR1 MDHEN and CDR2 SYDVKM. The CDR3 is 17 amino acids. CDR3 in DNA: TGTGCCAGCAGCTTACCTCGGACAGGGGCAGGCTTTCAGCCCCAGCATTTT. As protein: CASSLPRTGAGFQPQHF.

This chain links TRBV9 with TRBJ2-1; D possibly corresponds to TRBD2 (5 bases). CDR3 length equals 15 residues. Trimming shortened V by 2 bases and J by 4 bases, and 13 bases separated the two germline ends. Looked up from germline, CDR1 is SGDLS and CDR2 is YYNGEE. The CDR3 protein is CASSVVGNAYNEQFF. Written as DNA, the CDR3 is TGTGCCAGCAGCGTCGTCGGGAATGCGTACAATGAGCAGTTCTTC.

V gene TRBV4-1 combines with J gene TRBJ2-2, with D uncertain. CDR1 and CDR2 (germline): MGHRA, YSYEKL. Trimming took off 8 bases at V and 1 base at J, with 11 bases between the two ends. The CDR3 contains 14 residues. The CDR3 reads CASRVVLNTGELFF. CDR3 DNA: TGCGCCAGCCGGGTGGTCCTGAACACCGGGGAGCTGTTTTTT.

This chain links TRBV28 with TRBJ2-5, with 9 nucleotides matching TRBD1. The CDR3 contains 18 residues. Germline CDR1 is MDHEN and CDR2 is SYDVKM. With 0 bases clipped from V and 4 bases from J, the junction kept 12 bases outside the gene matches. CDR3 in DNA: TGTGCCAGCAGTTTATGGGGACAGGGCTTCTCAATCGGAGAGACCCAGTACTTC. Its protein is CASSLWGQGFSIGETQYF.

J is TRBJ2-3 and V is TRBV9; 8 nucleotides agree with TRBD1. The CDR3 totals 17 residues. V trimming: 3 bases; J trimming: 4 bases; junction bases outside the gene matches: 13. Germline loops: CDR1 SGDLS, CDR2 YYNGEE. The CDR3 here is CASSAQDRGDSPDTQYF. CDR3 nucleotide sequence: TGTGCCAGCAGCGCTCAAGACAGGGGCGACTCACCAGATACGCAGTATTTT.

The CDR3 nucleotides are TGTGCCAGCAGCTTAGATCGGGGGAACACTGAAGCTTTCTTT. Its protein product is CASSLDRGNTEAFF. V is TRBV7-8 and J is TRBJ1-1; D call uncertain. CDR1 is SGHVS and CDR2 is FQNEAQ in the germline V gene. The CDR3 consists of 14 residues. V lost 1 base and J lost 1, with 7 bases in between. Combining the CDR3 with reference TRBV7-8 and TRBJ1-1 gives the whole variable domain GAGVSQSPRYKVAKRGQDVALRCDPISGHVSLFWYQQALGQGPEFLTYFQNEAQLDKSGLPSDRFFAERPEGSVSTLKIQRTQQEDSAVYLCASSLDRGNTEAFFGQGTRLTVV.